This record covers a single TCR beta chain. Antigen: not known. The final CDR3 position lacks the conserved phenylalanine or tryptophan, pointing to a likely read error. Germline assignment: CDR1 SQVTM and CDR2 ANQGSEA. V lost 5 bases, J lost 6 bases, and 12 bases lay in between. This CDR3 comprises 12 residues. These data originate in a study of tumor-infiltrating lymphocytes in primary liver carcinoma. Study results and limitations: Blood fell significantly below tumors in its top-250-clone fraction (p = 0.039). Tumor-adjacent and tumor-blood pairs showed less overlap than tumor region pairs.

A constant-region primer served to make TCR beta cDNA from 500 to 550 ng total RNA. Construction of TCR beta libraries relied on three successive nested multiplex PCR rounds employing slightly modified ARM-PCR. PCR rounds one and two used TRBV1-TRBV30 forward primers with a C-beta reverse primer for 10 cycles each. TCRdb analysed the multiplex PCR reads with MiXCR anew, one entry per CDR3 protein. The table shows tens of thousands of distinct CDR3 sequences, with 76% occurring only once. Between about 18 and 33 mg of unsorted bulk tissue served as the source from which RNA and DNA were co-extracted.

The chain is built from TRBV29-1 and TRBJ2-3; D is possibly TRBD1 (5 bases). The sequencing sample was made of liver tumor tissue from sampling region 5. The subset denotes: tumor region T5, tumor centre. The sequence was collected from a middle-aged man with primary liver carcinoma and hepatitis B virus infection. In nucleotides, the CDR3 is TGCAGCGTTAGGCAGGGTGGGGATACGCAGTATTCT. Residues: CSVRQGGDTQYS.